Below, 14 T cell receptor beta chains from the same sample are listed, as sequenced in a study of shared clonotypes between healthy human individuals. Produced via immunoSEQ multiplex PCR; TCRdb's table is partial and in-frame only. The table has roughly 2 million clones, around 96% seen once. Terminally differentiated effector memory CD45RA+ cells were excluded from the naive CD8 cells, which were CD45RO-negative and positively selected for CCR7. Sequenced sample: naive CD8+ T cells sorted from blood. The receptors were gathered from a man in his late teens or twenties in good health.

With respect to this clone: This sample also contains other DNA sequences that code for the same CDR3. V gene TRBV6-5 combines with J gene TRBJ1-1; 9 positions match TRBD1. J lost 4 bases, V lost 4 bases, and 4 bases had no gene match. Germline values: CDR1 MNHEY, CDR2 SVGAGI. The CDR3 is 14 amino acids. In DNA, the CDR3 is TGTGCCAGCAGTTGGACAGGGGAGGGCACTGAAGCTTTCTTT. As protein: CASSWTGEGTEAFF.

This clone is a singleton in its sample. This rearrangement joins TRBV5-1 to TRBJ1-1; maybe TRBD1 (5 bases). CDR1 SGHRS and CDR2 YFSETQ come from the germline V gene. V shed 0 bases and J shed 6 bases, with 9 bases lying between them. The CDR3 is 13 residues long. CDR3 nucleotides: TGCGCCAGCAGCTTGGGCTCGGGGCCTGAAGCTTTCTTT. Its translation is CASSLGSGPEAFF. Filled out from reference TRBV5-1 and TRBJ1-1, the complete variable domain reads KAGVTQTPRYLIKTRGQQVTLSCSPISGHRSVSWYQQTPGQGLQFLFEYFSETQRNKGNFPGRFSGRQFSNSRSEMNVSTLELGDSALYLCASSLGSGPEAFFGQGTRLTVV.

The CDR3 coding sequence is TGTGCCAGTAGACCTAGGGAGTCCTTCTATGGCTACACCTTC. It encodes CASRPRESFYGYTF. This rearrangement joins TRBV27 to TRBJ1-2; no clear D. V lost 9 bases to trimming and J lost 4 bases, with 18 bases between them. Germline values: CDR1 MNHEY, CDR2 SMNVEV (reference sequence). The CDR3 consists of 14 residues.

The chain couples TRBV6-5 to TRBJ2-7; 8 bases agree with TRBD2. This CDR3 contains 13 residues. The germline V gene has CDR1 MNHEY and CDR2 SVGAGI. V was clipped by 4 bases and J by 6 bases; unmatched bases: 5. The CDR3 spells CASSLGLGIEQYF. In nucleotides, the CDR3 is TGTGCCAGCAGTTTGGGACTAGGAATCGAGCAGTACTTC.

The rearrangement joins TRBV7-8 to TRBJ1-1, with no clear D. CDR1 and CDR2 from the germline V gene are SGHVS and FQNEAQ. The CDR3 extends over 12 amino acids. V lost 9 bases to trimming and J lost 0 bases, with 8 bases between them. CDR3 sequence: CASNNLNTEAFF. The CDR3 DNA sequence: TGTGCCAGTAATAACTTGAACACTGAAGCTTTCTTT.

A single count supports this clone. The genes are TRBV30 and TRBJ2-2; D unclear. V lost 1 base and J 3 bases, leaving 6 bases between the germline ends. This CDR3 comprises 13 residues. Germline-derived CDR1 and CDR2 are GTSNPN and SVGIG (reference sequence). As DNA, the CDR3 is TGTGCCTGGAGTGATACGTACACCGGGGAGCTGTTTTTT. Residues: CAWSDTYTGELFF.

The chain uses TRBV15 and TRBJ2-1, with 13 bases aligning to TRBD2. The CDR3 is made up of 16 amino acids. V was clipped by 5 bases and J by 8 bases; unmatched bases: 9. Germline V gene lookup returns CDR1 LNHNV and CDR2 YYDKDF (reference sequence). For the CDR3, the DNA is TGTGCCACCAGCCGGTGGACTAGCGGGAGTGCGGATGAGCAGTTCTTC. This sequence encodes CATSRWTSGSADEQFF. Complete variable domain (other parts from reference TRBV15 and TRBJ2-1): DAMVIQNPRYQVTQFGKPVTLSCSQTLNHNVMYWYQQKSSQAPKLLFHYYDKDFNNEADTPDNFQSRRPNTSFCFLDIRSPGLGDTAMYLCATSRWTSGSADEQFFGPGTRLTVL.

Turning to this clone: Other DNA sequences in this sample translate to the same CDR3. This chain joins TRBV4-1 and TRBJ2-7; 10 bases align to TRBD1. Losses at the gene ends were 4 bases for V and 2 bases for J; bases not matched to a gene: 2. Per the germline V gene, CDR1 is MGHRA and CDR2 is YSYEKL. The CDR3 runs to 14 residues. DNA for the CDR3: TGCGCCAGCAGCCCAGGACAGGGGGCCTACGAGCAGTACTTC. Protein: CASSPGQGAYEQYF.

This chain joins TRBV6-5 and TRBJ1-1, with D uncertain. V lost 2 bases, J lost 1 base, and 11 bases lay in between. Germline V lookup: CDR1 MNHEY, CDR2 SVGAGI. This CDR3 has 15 residues. CDR3 sequence (DNA): TGTGCCAGCAGTTACATTTTAGGCGGGAACACTGAAGCTTTCTTT. The encoded protein is CASSYILGGNTEAFF.

V usage is TRBV5-4 and J usage is TRBJ2-5; TRBD2 matches at 7 bases. Germline lookup yields CDR1 SGHNT and CDR2 YYREEE (reference sequence). The CDR3 has 12 residues. V dropped 4 bases and J dropped 5; count of bases not matched to a gene: 2. The CDR3 sequence is CASSAGGETQYF. In nucleotides, the CDR3 is TGTGCCAGCAGCGCCGGGGGGGAGACCCAGTACTTC.

In the case of this clone: Different DNA sequences within this sample yield the same CDR3. The chain links TRBV13 to TRBJ2-2; D is perhaps TRBD1 (5 bases). The CDR3 sequence is 14 residues long. V lost 4 bases to trimming and J lost 1 base, with 7 bases between them. Germline assignment: CDR1 PRHDT and CDR2 FYEKMQ (reference sequence). CDR3 loop: CASSSTGNTGELFF. The CDR3 DNA reads as TGTGCCAGCAGCTCCACAGGGAACACCGGGGAGCTGTTTTTT.

With respect to this clone: The sample carries other DNA sequences with the same CDR3. This chain uses TRBV19 with TRBJ1-5; D is ambiguous. Germline lookup yields CDR1 LNHDA and CDR2 SQIVND (reference sequence). With 2 bases removed from V and 6 bases from J, the gap between germline ends came to 8 bases. This CDR3 is 13 amino acids long. The CDR3 is CASSIMGGQPQHF. In nucleotides, the CDR3 is TGTGCCAGTAGTATAATGGGAGGTCAGCCCCAGCATTTT.

V gene TRBV4-3 combines with J gene TRBJ2-7, with TRBD2 matching over 12 bases. Germline V gene sequence: CDR1 LGHNA, CDR2 YSLEER. The CDR3 is 17 residues long. V gave up 0 bases and J gave up 2 bases; unmatched junction bases: 5. The CDR3 nucleotides are TGCGCCAGCAGCCAAGAACCCCCTAGCGGGAGGGCCTACGAGCAGTACTTC. It is translated as CASSQEPPSGRAYEQYF.

The rearrangement uses TRBV2 and TRBJ2-3; TRBD1 matches 11 bases. This CDR3 contains 16 residues. V shed 3 bases, J shed 2 bases, and the junction held 4 bases outside the gene matches. Germline assignment: CDR1 SNHLY and CDR2 FYNNEI. CDR3 bases: TGTGCCAGCAGTGATGGGGACAGGGGGATCACAGATACGCAGTATTTT. Translating gives CASSDGDRGITDTQYF. Supplemented by reference TRBV2 and TRBJ2-3, the full variable domain reads EPEVTQTPSHQVTQMGQEVILRCVPISNHLYFYWYRQILGQKVEFLVSFYNNEISEKSEIFDDQFSVERPDGSNFTLKIRSTKLEDSAMYFCASSDGDRGITDTQYFGPGTRLTVL.